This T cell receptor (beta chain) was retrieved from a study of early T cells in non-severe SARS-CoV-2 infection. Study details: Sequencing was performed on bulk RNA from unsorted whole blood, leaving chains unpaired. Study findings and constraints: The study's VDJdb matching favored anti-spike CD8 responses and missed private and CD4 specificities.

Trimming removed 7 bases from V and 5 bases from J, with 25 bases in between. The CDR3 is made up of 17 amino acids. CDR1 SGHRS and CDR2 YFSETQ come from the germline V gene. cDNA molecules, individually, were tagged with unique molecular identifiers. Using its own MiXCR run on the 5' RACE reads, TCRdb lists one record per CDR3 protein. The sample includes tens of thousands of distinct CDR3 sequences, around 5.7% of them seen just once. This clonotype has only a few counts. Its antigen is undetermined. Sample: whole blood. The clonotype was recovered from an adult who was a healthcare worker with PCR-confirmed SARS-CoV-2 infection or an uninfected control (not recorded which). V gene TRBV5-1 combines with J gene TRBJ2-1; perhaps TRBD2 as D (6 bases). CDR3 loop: CASSSLIAEALDNEQFF. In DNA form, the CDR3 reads TGCGCCAGCTCCTCCTTGATAGCGGAAGCCCTCGACAATGAGCAGTTCTTC.